This TCR beta chain was sequenced in a study of graft-versus-host responses after intestinal transplantation. Study-level background: Anti-thymocyte globulin induction, then tacrolimus and steroids for roughly 3 years, went to all recipients.

Overall study results and limits: Early after transplant, HvG clones declined as circulating GvH clones peaked. Some GvH clones were seen earlier in gut or blood, suggesting intestinal origin.

Using immunoSEQ multiplex PCR, the repertoire was profiled, and TCRdb retains in-frame clones only, with some absent. Of about 110,000 clones listed, roughly 87% are singletons. With respect to this clone: The antigen remains undetermined.

V gave up 4 bases and J gave up 0 bases, with 13 bases separating them. CDR1 is MNHNY and CDR2 is SVGAGI in the germline V gene (reference sequence). The CDR3 length is 16 residues. The TCR was taken from a human donor who was the organ donor for an intestinal transplant. V is TRBV6-6 and J is TRBJ2-1; a weak D match, TRBD2 (5 bases). The material was unstimulated CD4+ T cells sorted from spleen or lymph node cells, obtained before transplant. CDR3 in DNA: TGTGCCAGCAGTTCCCTCGAGGGCGGCTCCTACAATGAGCAGTTCTTC. Translating gives CASSSLEGGSYNEQFF.